This T cell receptor beta chain was recovered during a study of OX40 agonist ivuxolimab in advanced cancers. The method was immunoSEQ multiplex PCR; TCRdb's version includes in-frame clones alone and lacks a portion of them. Counted here are fewer than 90,000 clones, around nine tenths occurring once; the ten biggest clones make up about 0.3%. Notes on this clone: One end of the junction is discordant with germline, which a read error may explain.

CDR3 length equals 14 residues. Germline V gives CDR1 SSHAT, CDR2 FNYEAQ (reference sequence). The input for sequencing was CD4+ or CD8+ T cells sorted from blood, taken in a trial of the OX40 agonist ivuxolimab. V and J are TRBV7-7 and TRBJ2-1; tentatively, D is TRBD1 (6 bases). The origin of this receptor is an adult with an advanced solid tumor such as melanoma, head and neck, liver or kidney cancer. The CDR3 DNA reads TGTGCTAGCAGCCAGGGGTCTTCCTACAATGAGCAGTTCTTC. Translation gives CASSQGSSYNEQFF.